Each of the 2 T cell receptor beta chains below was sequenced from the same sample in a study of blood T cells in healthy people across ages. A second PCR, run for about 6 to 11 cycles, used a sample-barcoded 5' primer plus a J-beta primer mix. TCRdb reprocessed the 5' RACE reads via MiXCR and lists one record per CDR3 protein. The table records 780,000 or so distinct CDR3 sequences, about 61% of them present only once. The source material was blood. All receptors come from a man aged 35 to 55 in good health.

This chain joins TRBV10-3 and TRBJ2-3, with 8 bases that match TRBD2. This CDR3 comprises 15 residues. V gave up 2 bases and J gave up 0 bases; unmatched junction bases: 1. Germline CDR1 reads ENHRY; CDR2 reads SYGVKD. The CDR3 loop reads CAISERGGSTDTQYF. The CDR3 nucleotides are TGTGCCATCAGTGAGCGGGGGGGCAGCACAGATACGCAGTATTTT.

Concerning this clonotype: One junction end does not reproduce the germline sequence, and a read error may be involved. The DNA of the CDR3 is TGTGCCAGCAGTTACTTAGACCCATCCTCCGAGCAGTACTTC. This translates into CASSYLDPSSEQYF. The V gene is TRBV6-6, the J gene TRBJ2-7; D is ambiguous. Germline V gives CDR1 MNHNY, CDR2 SVGAGI (reference sequence). This CDR3 contains 14 residues.